This is a list of T cell receptor beta chains from one sample in a study. TCRdb redid the calling of the 5' RACE reads with MiXCR, one entry per CDR3 protein. Of fewer than 60,000 distinct CDR3 sequences in the sample, roughly 28% were seen once. Sequenced material: naive CD4+ T cells sorted from blood. These receptors came from a female donor with breast cancer. CDR3s include the opening cysteine and the closing phenylalanine or tryptophan. Fields, in order: V gene, clone size, D gene, J gene, CDR3 protein, CDR3 DNA. The D gene is left open where the match is weak. Only part of the rows carry a size: once, few, many, or a class if the clone is expanded.

V gene: TRBV28
clone size: few
D gene: .
J gene: TRBJ2-2
CDR3 protein: CASRTESNTGELFF
CDR3 DNA: TGTGCCAGCAGGACAGAGTCGAACACCGGGGAGCTGTTTTTT

V gene: TRBV20-1
clone size: few
D gene: TRBD1
J gene: TRBJ2-1
CDR3 protein: CSAGGQGGNNEQFF
CDR3 DNA: TGCAGTGCTGGTGGACAGGGGGGAAACAATGAGCAGTTCTTC

V gene: TRBV11-2
clone size: .
D gene: .
J gene: TRBJ1-2
CDR3 protein: CASSGSGAMNYGYTF
CDR3 DNA: TGTGCCAGCAGCGGATCAGGGGCAATGAACTATGGCTACACCTTC

V gene: TRBV7-9
clone size: .
D gene: .
J gene: TRBJ1-1
CDR3 protein: CASSYSRGGVTEAFF
CDR3 DNA: TGTGCCAGCAGCTACTCAAGGGGAGGTGTCACTGAAGCTTTCTTT

V gene: TRBV3-1
clone size: many
D gene: TRBD1
J gene: TRBJ1-2
CDR3 protein: CASSFKTGAVGYTF
CDR3 DNA: TGTGCCAGCAGCTTCAAGACAGGGGCGGTTGGCTACACCTTC

V gene: TRBV10-2
clone size: once
D gene: .
J gene: TRBJ2-7
CDR3 protein: CASSEGTTYEQYF
CDR3 DNA: TGCGCCAGCAGTGAGGGGACAACCTACGAGCAGTACTTC

V gene: TRBV24-1
clone size: .
D gene: .
J gene: TRBJ2-7
CDR3 protein: CATSSGISSYEQYF
CDR3 DNA: TGTGCCACCAGTTCGGGGATCAGCTCCTACGAGCAGTACTTC

V gene: TRBV7-9
clone size: .
D gene: TRBD1
J gene: TRBJ2-4
CDR3 protein: CASSQYRGGKNIQYF
CDR3 DNA: TGTGCCAGCAGCCAGTACAGGGGCGGCAAAAACATTCAGTACTTC

V gene: TRBV5-1
clone size: .
D gene: .
J gene: TRBJ2-3
CDR3 protein: CASSLEAGRTDTQYF
CDR3 DNA: TGCGCCAGCAGCTTGGAAGCGGGTCGCACAGATACGCAGTATTTT

V gene: TRBV29-1
clone size: many
D gene: .
J gene: TRBJ1-2
CDR3 protein: CSVDRLGGTEGYTF
CDR3 DNA: TGCAGCGTTGATCGTCTAGGGGGGACGGAGGGCTACACCTTC

V gene: TRBV6-1
clone size: .
D gene: .
J gene: TRBJ2-5
CDR3 protein: CASSDRVPPQYF
CDR3 DNA: TGTGCCAGCAGTGACAGGGTCCCCCCCCAGTACTTC

V gene: TRBV28
clone size: .
D gene: TRBD2
J gene: TRBJ2-5
CDR3 protein: CASSLSRLAGEGETQYF
CDR3 DNA: TGTGCCAGCAGTTTATCGCGACTAGCGGGAGAGGGAGAGACCCAGTACTTC

V gene: TRBV20-1
clone size: many
D gene: .
J gene: TRBJ2-7
CDR3 protein: CSATHYEQYF
CDR3 DNA: TGCAGTGCTACACACTACGAGCAGTACTTC

V gene: TRBV24-1
clone size: many
D gene: .
J gene: TRBJ1-1
CDR3 protein: CATSDPGITEAFF
CDR3 DNA: TGTGCCACCAGTGACCCGGGGATCACTGAAGCTTTCTTT

V gene: TRBV12-3/TRBV12-4
clone size: .
D gene: .
J gene: TRBJ2-3
CDR3 protein: CASSFGGPSTDTQYF
CDR3 DNA: TGTGCCAGCAGTTTCGGAGGACCTAGCACAGATACGCAGTATTTT

V gene: TRBV5-1
clone size: .
D gene: .
J gene: TRBJ1-2
CDR3 protein: CASSATLDGLYGYTF
CDR3 DNA: TGCGCCAGCAGCGCCACCCTCGACGGTCTCTATGGCTACACCTTC

V gene: TRBV30
clone size: few
D gene: .
J gene: TRBJ1-2
CDR3 protein: CAWSVAVHYGYTF
CDR3 DNA: TGTGCCTGGAGTGTTGCAGTCCACTATGGCTACACCTTC

V gene: TRBV6-1
clone size: few
D gene: .
J gene: TRBJ1-1
CDR3 protein: CASRFQGSTEAFF
CDR3 DNA: TGTGCCAGCAGGTTTCAGGGGAGCACTGAAGCTTTCTTT

V gene: TRBV6-2/TRBV6-3
clone size: .
D gene: TRBD1
J gene: TRBJ1-2
CDR3 protein: CASRPDRVLGYTF
CDR3 DNA: TGTGCCAGCAGACCAGACAGGGTGCTTGGCTACACCTTC

V gene: TRBV24-1
clone size: .
D gene: TRBD1
J gene: TRBJ1-1
CDR3 protein: CATVGGTDYTEAFF
CDR3 DNA: TGTGCCACCGTCGGAGGGACAGACTACACTGAAGCTTTCTTT

V gene: TRBV6-5
clone size: medium-sized
D gene: TRBD2
J gene: TRBJ2-5
CDR3 protein: CASSYSSSGGAGETQYF
CDR3 DNA: TGTGCCAGCAGTTACTCGTCTAGCGGGGGGGCCGGGGAGACCCAGTACTTC

V gene: TRBV20-1
clone size: few
D gene: TRBD1
J gene: TRBJ2-7
CDR3 protein: CSARPTGGSYEQYF
CDR3 DNA: TGCAGTGCTAGACCCACAGGGGGCTCCTACGAGCAGTACTTC

V gene: TRBV5-1
clone size: few
D gene: .
J gene: TRBJ2-3
CDR3 protein: CASSPSPDPSTDTQYF
CDR3 DNA: TGCGCCAGCAGCCCGAGCCCCGACCCCAGCACAGATACGCAGTATTTT

V gene: TRBV2
clone size: .
D gene: .
J gene: TRBJ1-2
CDR3 protein: CAGSARGAHNYGYTF
CDR3 DNA: TGTGCCGGCAGTGCGAGGGGGGCGCATAACTATGGCTACACCTTC

V gene: TRBV28
clone size: .
D gene: .
J gene: TRBJ2-3
CDR3 protein: CASGSDLTFVGDTQYF
CDR3 DNA: TGTGCCAGCGGTTCCGATTTGACTTTCGTTGGGGATACGCAGTATTTT

V gene: TRBV11-2
clone size: few
D gene: .
J gene: TRBJ1-5
CDR3 protein: CASSLDRSQPQHF
CDR3 DNA: TGTGCCAGCAGCTTAGATCGCAGTCAGCCCCAGCATTTT

V gene: TRBV10-3
clone size: few
D gene: .
J gene: TRBJ2-1
CDR3 protein: CATESSYNEQFF
CDR3 DNA: TGTGCCACCGAAAGCTCCTACAATGAGCAGTTCTTC

V gene: TRBV29-1
clone size: .
D gene: .
J gene: TRBJ2-1
CDR3 protein: CSVDPRTSPLEGQFF
CDR3 DNA: TGCAGCGTTGATCCCCGAACGTCTCCCTTGGAGGGGCAGTTCTTC

V gene: TRBV6-2/TRBV6-3
clone size: many
D gene: .
J gene: TRBJ1-1
CDR3 protein: CASSYSSARRQAFF
CDR3 DNA: TGTGCCAGCAGTTACTCCTCGGCCAGGAGGCAAGCTTTCTTT

V gene: TRBV5-1
clone size: few
D gene: .
J gene: TRBJ1-1
CDR3 protein: CASSLPGITEAFF
CDR3 DNA: TGCGCCAGCAGTCTCCCAGGGATCACTGAAGCTTTCTTT

V gene: TRBV6-2/TRBV6-3
clone size: .
D gene: .
J gene: TRBJ1-3
CDR3 protein: CASSTPGHRISGNTIYF
CDR3 DNA: TGTGCCAGCAGTACCCCGGGACACAGAATCTCTGGAAACACCATATATTTT

V gene: TRBV9
clone size: .
D gene: .
J gene: TRBJ1-3
CDR3 protein: CASSITATNSGNTIYF
CDR3 DNA: TGTGCCAGCAGCATCACAGCCACCAACTCTGGAAACACCATATATTTT

V gene: TRBV27
clone size: .
D gene: .
J gene: TRBJ1-6
CDR3 protein: CASSLFGQPSPLHF
CDR3 DNA: TGTGCCAGCAGTTTATTCGGACAGCCGTCACCCCTCCACTTT

V gene: TRBV27
clone size: few
D gene: .
J gene: TRBJ2-2
CDR3 protein: CASSFRAGVTGELFF
CDR3 DNA: TGTGCCAGCAGTTTTCGGGCAGGGGTTACCGGGGAGCTGTTTTTT

V gene: TRBV7-9
clone size: .
D gene: .
J gene: TRBJ2-3
CDR3 protein: CASSLDGADTQYF
CDR3 DNA: TGTGCCAGCAGCCTGGACGGGGCAGATACGCAGTATTTT

V gene: TRBV6-1
clone size: few
D gene: .
J gene: TRBJ2-7
CDR3 protein: CASSVQGRTYEQYF
CDR3 DNA: TGTGCCAGCAGCGTACAGGGCCGAACCTACGAGCAGTACTTC

V gene: TRBV29-1
clone size: few
D gene: TRBD1
J gene: TRBJ2-7
CDR3 protein: CSAVLRGTEQYF
CDR3 DNA: TGCAGCGCCGTTCTCAGGGGGACCGAGCAGTACTTC

V gene: TRBV28
clone size: once
D gene: TRBD2
J gene: TRBJ2-2
CDR3 protein: CASSLSGRTNTGELFF
CDR3 DNA: TGTGCCAGCAGTTTAAGCGGGAGGACGAACACCGGGGAGCTGTTTTTT

V gene: TRBV12-3/TRBV12-4
clone size: .
D gene: .
J gene: TRBJ1-5
CDR3 protein: CASSLGNQPQHF
CDR3 DNA: TGTGCCAGCAGTTTGGGCAATCAGCCCCAGCATTTT

V gene: TRBV29-1
clone size: few
D gene: .
J gene: TRBJ2-3
CDR3 protein: CSYLMGEALDVRADTQYF
CDR3 DNA: TGCAGCTACCTGATGGGGGAGGCCCTTGATGTCCGTGCAGATACGCAGTATTTT

V gene: TRBV6-5
clone size: .
D gene: .
J gene: TRBJ1-5
CDR3 protein: CASSTSRRSNQPQHF
CDR3 DNA: TGTGCCAGCAGCACCTCCCGCCGGAGTAATCAGCCCCAGCATTTT

V gene: TRBV3-1
clone size: few
D gene: .
J gene: TRBJ2-2
CDR3 protein: CASRRRRDPTGELFF
CDR3 DNA: TGTGCCAGCAGACGACGAAGGGACCCCACCGGGGAGCTGTTTTTT

V gene: TRBV20-1
clone size: .
D gene: .
J gene: TRBJ1-6
CDR3 protein: CSARGQGSYNSPLHF
CDR3 DNA: TGCAGTGCTAGGGGGCAGGGGTCCTATAATTCACCCCTCCACTTT

V gene: TRBV29-1
clone size: .
D gene: TRBD1
J gene: TRBJ2-7
CDR3 protein: CSVEFRDRGTYEQYF
CDR3 DNA: TGCAGCGTTGAATTCCGGGACAGGGGTACCTACGAGCAGTACTTC

V gene: TRBV15
clone size: .
D gene: TRBD2
J gene: TRBJ2-7
CDR3 protein: CATSRGSGSYHEQYF
CDR3 DNA: TGTGCCACCAGCAGAGGTAGCGGGAGTTACCACGAGCAGTACTTC

V gene: TRBV20-1
clone size: .
D gene: .
J gene: TRBJ1-6
CDR3 protein: CSARPTGRYSPLHF
CDR3 DNA: TGCAGTGCCAGACCGACAGGACGGTATTCACCCCTCCACTTT

V gene: TRBV4-2
clone size: .
D gene: .
J gene: TRBJ1-5
CDR3 protein: CASSPFEQGNQPQHF
CDR3 DNA: TGTGCCAGCAGCCCCTTCGAGCAGGGGAATCAGCCCCAGCATTTT

V gene: TRBV5-1
clone size: .
D gene: .
J gene: TRBJ1-6
CDR3 protein: CASSWENNSPLHF
CDR3 DNA: TGCGCCAGCAGCTGGGAGAATAATTCACCCCTCCACTTT

V gene: TRBV7-8
clone size: .
D gene: .
J gene: TRBJ2-3
CDR3 protein: CASSLAGGWDADTQYF
CDR3 DNA: TGTGCCAGCAGCTTAGCAGGAGGGTGGGATGCAGATACGCAGTATTTT

V gene: TRBV13
clone size: once
D gene: TRBD2
J gene: TRBJ2-2
CDR3 protein: CASSIWGGTGELFF
CDR3 DNA: TGTGCCAGCAGTATTTGGGGGGGGACCGGGGAGCTGTTTTTT

V gene: TRBV9
clone size: few
D gene: .
J gene: TRBJ1-1
CDR3 protein: CASSVAGDGGTEAFF
CDR3 DNA: TGTGCCAGCAGCGTAGCGGGTGATGGGGGCACTGAAGCTTTCTTT

V gene: TRBV7-3
clone size: .
D gene: .
J gene: TRBJ2-7
CDR3 protein: CASRPDPSSYEQYF
CDR3 DNA: TGTGCCAGCAGGCCGGACCCTAGCTCCTACGAGCAGTACTTC

V gene: TRBV3-1
clone size: .
D gene: .
J gene: TRBJ2-5
CDR3 protein: CASSQEGRKPYF
CDR3 DNA: TGTGCCAGCAGCCAAGAAGGACGTAAGCCGTACTTC

V gene: TRBV5-1
clone size: .
D gene: .
J gene: TRBJ1-2
CDR3 protein: CASSLVGESYGYTF
CDR3 DNA: TGCGCCAGCAGCTTGGTGGGGGAATCCTATGGCTACACCTTC

V gene: TRBV5-1
clone size: medium-sized
D gene: .
J gene: TRBJ1-1
CDR3 protein: CASSLGFGETEAFF
CDR3 DNA: TGCGCCAGCAGCTTGGGGTTCGGAGAAACTGAAGCTTTCTTT

V gene: TRBV20-1
clone size: .
D gene: TRBD2
J gene: TRBJ2-5
CDR3 protein: CSARVVSGGSFETQYF
CDR3 DNA: TGCAGTGCTAGAGTGGTTAGCGGGGGGTCCTTTGAGACCCAGTACTTC

V gene: TRBV7-2
clone size: few
D gene: .
J gene: TRBJ2-7
CDR3 protein: CASSIAVGYEQYF
CDR3 DNA: TGTGCCAGCAGCATAGCGGTAGGCTACGAGCAGTACTTC

V gene: TRBV5-1
clone size: .
D gene: .
J gene: TRBJ2-7
CDR3 protein: CASSLANEQYF
CDR3 DNA: TGCGCCAGCAGCTTGGCCAATGAGCAGTACTTC

V gene: TRBV10-3
clone size: .
D gene: .
J gene: TRBJ2-3
CDR3 protein: CASRRTASTDTQYF
CDR3 DNA: TGTGCCAGCAGACGGACAGCTAGCACAGATACGCAGTATTTT

V gene: TRBV3-1
clone size: .
D gene: .
J gene: TRBJ2-7
CDR3 protein: CASSQEPQPGRRRTYEQYF
CDR3 DNA: TGTGCCAGCAGCCAAGAACCCCAACCGGGCAGACGAAGAACCTACGAGCAGTACTTC